This entry describes one TCR beta chain. It lacks a known antigen. Per-base qualities were not stored, and no clone one base away is much larger. The time point label, read with the paper, signifies: about 28 days (+/-7) after the second vaccine dose. AZD1222 recipients given second doses at about 4 weeks or at about 12 weeks were pooled, since spike-specific TCR depth and breadth were not found to differ between the two schedules. Vaccinee samples came from UK trials COV001 and COV002, including a single-blind randomized controlled phase 2/3 trial of AZD1222 (ChAdOx1 nCoV-19) in healthy adults. For TCRbeta chain sequencing, PBMC samples from trial participants were taken at day 0 and at day 28 after the second dose. This entry comes from a study of T cell responses to AZD1222 COVID-19 vaccine (dated by TCRdb to the early 2020s). Describing the broader study: A total of approximately 240 trial participants underwent TCR sequencing, of whom about 200 had received two doses of AZD1222 and 26 had received two doses of the MenACWY control vaccine. Enrollment into the trials was organized by age into subgroups of 18-55, 56-69 and 70-plus years, and those subgroups contained approximately 150, 30 and 60 TCR-sequenced participants, respectively. Points the paper makes about the study in general: The whole spike protein was spanned by vaccine-associated CD4 TCRs, and dominant responses were seen in regions 160-218 and 743-854. Conclusions about previously exposed vaccinees are limited because only 5 or 6 AZD1222 recipients were SARS-CoV-2 seropositive at baseline. No day 14 peak-response samples were available, so repertoires were characterized only after the peak T cell response. Epitopes outside the regions mutated in the B.1.351 and B.1.1.7 variants were reportedly recognized by nearly half of the unique spike-specific TCRs. The 56-69-year group was small, and its depth increase did not reach significance, likely because of low power. A significant rise in spike-specific TCR breadth and depth was observed after two AZD1222 doses relative to day 0 and relative to MenACWY recipients. Participants were mostly white British, with more females than males. The authors suggested clonal diversity may have been underestimated.

The CDR3 regions of human TCRbeta chains were subjected to immunosequencing. The authors processed their data as follows. Repertoire TCRs were matched against a reference library of SARS-CoV-2-specific TCRs generated with the MIRA antigen-specificity platform. Breadth was defined as the fraction of unique TCRs that were SARS-CoV-2-associated, and depth was defined as the fraction of total T cells that were SARS-CoV-2-associated. Using the MIRA data, each spike-specific TCR was assigned both to the spike region to which the TCR was reactive and to a CD4 or CD8 class. Log10-transformed breadth and depth values were compared by one-way ANOVA with Sidak's multiple comparisons tests. TCRdb's version of the immuneACCESS table is confined to in-frame rearrangements and falls short of the full clone set. An unresolved V gene accounts for under half of the shortfall where checked; the remainder is of unknown origin. V and J calls plus clone size are reproduced from that table; the DNA served to infer D and trimming. Counted in this sample were roughly 100,000 clones; roughly 91% of them appeared once. The ten largest clones represent roughly 8% of the sample.

From the germline V gene, CDR1 is ENHRY and CDR2 is SYGVKD. From its cysteine to its phenylalanine, the CDR3 spans 15 amino acids. The CDR3 DNA has 45 bases and is translated from base 1. V and J are trimmed by 7 bases and 4 bases, and the gene matches miss 10 bases of the junction. Rearrangement joined TRBV10-3 to TRBJ1-1; 9 bases in the middle match TRBD1. The receptor comes from an adult who received the AZD1222 COVID-19 vaccine. Sequencing used peripheral blood, obtained 28 days after the second AZD1222 dose. The encoded CDR3 is CAINSGQGRITEAFF. DNA sequence: TGTGCCATCAATTCGGGACAGGGAAGGATCACTGAAGCTTTCTTT.